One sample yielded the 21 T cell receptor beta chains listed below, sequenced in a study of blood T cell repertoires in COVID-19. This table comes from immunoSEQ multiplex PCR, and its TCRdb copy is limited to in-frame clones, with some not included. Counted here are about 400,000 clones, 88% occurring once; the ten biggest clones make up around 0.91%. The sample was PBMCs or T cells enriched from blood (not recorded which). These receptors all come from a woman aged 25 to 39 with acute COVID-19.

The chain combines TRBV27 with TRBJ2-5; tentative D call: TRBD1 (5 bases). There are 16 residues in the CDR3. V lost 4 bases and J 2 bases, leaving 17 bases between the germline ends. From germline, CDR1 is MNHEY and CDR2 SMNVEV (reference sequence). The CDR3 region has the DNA TGTGCCAGCAGTTCCGTTCAAAGGGGTCTGCAAGAGACCCAGTACTTC. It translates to CASSSVQRGLQETQYF.

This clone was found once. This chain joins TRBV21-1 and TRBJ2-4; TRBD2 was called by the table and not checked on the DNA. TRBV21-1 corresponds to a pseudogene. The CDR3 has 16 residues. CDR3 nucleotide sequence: TGTGCCAGCAGCAAAGGGGGAGAACTAGCCAAAAACATTCAGTACTTC. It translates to CASSKGGELAKNIQYF.

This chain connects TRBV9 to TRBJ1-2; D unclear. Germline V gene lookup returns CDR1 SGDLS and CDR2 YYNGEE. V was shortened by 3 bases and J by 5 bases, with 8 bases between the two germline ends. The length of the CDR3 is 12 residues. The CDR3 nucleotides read TGTGCCAGCAGCGCAGGCCCATATGGCTACACCTTC. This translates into CASSAGPYGYTF.

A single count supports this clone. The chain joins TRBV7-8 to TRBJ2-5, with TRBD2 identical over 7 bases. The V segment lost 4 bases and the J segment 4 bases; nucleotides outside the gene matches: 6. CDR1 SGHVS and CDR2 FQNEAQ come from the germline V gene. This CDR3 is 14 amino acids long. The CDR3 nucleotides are TGTGCCAGCAGCTCGCGGACTAGGGGAGAGACCCAGTACTTC. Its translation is CASSSRTRGETQYF. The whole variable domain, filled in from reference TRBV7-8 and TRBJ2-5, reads GAGVSQSPRYKVAKRGQDVALRCDPISGHVSLFWYQQALGQGPEFLTYFQNEAQLDKSGLPSDRFFAERPEGSVSTLKIQRTQQEDSAVYLCASSSRTRGETQYFGPGTRLLVL.

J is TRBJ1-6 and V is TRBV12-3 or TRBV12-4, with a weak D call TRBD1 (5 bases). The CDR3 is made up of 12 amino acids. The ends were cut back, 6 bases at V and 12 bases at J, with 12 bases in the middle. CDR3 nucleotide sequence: TGTGCCAGCAGAGACCCCAGGGTACCCCTCCACTTT. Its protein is CASRDPRVPLHF.

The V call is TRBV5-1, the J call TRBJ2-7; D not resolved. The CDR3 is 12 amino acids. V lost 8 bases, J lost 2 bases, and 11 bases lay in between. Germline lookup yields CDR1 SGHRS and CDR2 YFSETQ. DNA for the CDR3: TGCGCCAGATCCCCGGGTACCTACGAGCAGTACTTC. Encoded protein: CARSPGTYEQYF.

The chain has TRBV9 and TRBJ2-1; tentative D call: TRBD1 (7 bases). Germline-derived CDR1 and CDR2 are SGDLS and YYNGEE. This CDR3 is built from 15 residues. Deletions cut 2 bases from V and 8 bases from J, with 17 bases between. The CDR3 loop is CASSVTGARRDEQFF. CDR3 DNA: TGTGCCAGCAGCGTTACAGGGGCTAGGAGGGATGAGCAGTTCTTC.

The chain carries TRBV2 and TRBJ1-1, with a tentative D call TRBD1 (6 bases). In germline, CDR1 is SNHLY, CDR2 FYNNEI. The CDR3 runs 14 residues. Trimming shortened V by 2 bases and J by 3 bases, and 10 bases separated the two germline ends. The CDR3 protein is CASSESGVDTEAFF. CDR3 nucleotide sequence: TGTGCCAGCAGTGAATCAGGGGTGGACACTGAAGCTTTCTTT.

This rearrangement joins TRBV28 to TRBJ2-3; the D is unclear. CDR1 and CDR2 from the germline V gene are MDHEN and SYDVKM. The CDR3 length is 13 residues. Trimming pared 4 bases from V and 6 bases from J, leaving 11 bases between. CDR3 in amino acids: CASSSVPIDTQYF. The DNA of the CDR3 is TGTGCCAGCAGTTCAGTACCAATCGATACGCAGTATTTT. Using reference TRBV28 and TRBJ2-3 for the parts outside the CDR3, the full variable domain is DVKVTQSSRYLVKRTGEKVFLECVQDMDHENMFWYRQDPGLGLRLIYFSYDVKMKEKGDIPEGYSVSREKKERFSLILESASTNQTSMYLCASSSVPIDTQYFGPGTRLTVL.

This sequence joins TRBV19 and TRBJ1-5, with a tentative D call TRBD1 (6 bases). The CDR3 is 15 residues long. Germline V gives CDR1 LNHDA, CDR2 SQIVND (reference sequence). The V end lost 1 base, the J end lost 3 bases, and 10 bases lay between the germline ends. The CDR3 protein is CASSIGPGVNQPQHF. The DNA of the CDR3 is TGTGCCAGTAGTATAGGTCCAGGGGTCAATCAGCCCCAGCATTTT.

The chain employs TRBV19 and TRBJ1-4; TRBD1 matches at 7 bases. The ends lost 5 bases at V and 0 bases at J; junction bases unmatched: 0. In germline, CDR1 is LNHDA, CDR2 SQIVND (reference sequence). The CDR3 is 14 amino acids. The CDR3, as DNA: TGTGCCAGTAGTGACAGGGCAACTAATGAAAAACTGTTTTTT. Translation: CASSDRATNEKLFF.

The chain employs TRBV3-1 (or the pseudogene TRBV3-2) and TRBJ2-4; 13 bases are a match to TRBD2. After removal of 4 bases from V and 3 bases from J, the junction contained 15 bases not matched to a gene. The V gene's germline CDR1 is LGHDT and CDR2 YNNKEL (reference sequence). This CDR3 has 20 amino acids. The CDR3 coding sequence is TGTGCCAGCAGCCCCCCACCGGCCACTAGCGGGGGGGCCGTCAAAAACATTCAGTACTTC. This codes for CASSPPPATSGGAVKNIQYF.

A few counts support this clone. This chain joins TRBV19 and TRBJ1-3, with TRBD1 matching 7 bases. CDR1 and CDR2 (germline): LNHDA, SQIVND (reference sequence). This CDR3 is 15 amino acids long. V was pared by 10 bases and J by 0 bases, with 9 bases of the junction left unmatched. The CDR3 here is CATSDRPNSGNTIYF. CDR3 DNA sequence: TGTGCCACTTCGGACAGGCCCAACTCTGGAAACACCATATATTTT.

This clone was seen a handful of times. The CDR3 region has the DNA TGCGCCAGCAGCTCCCAGGGCCTCGAGCAGTACTTC. Protein product: CASSSQGLEQYF. The chain has TRBV5-1 and TRBJ2-7, with a tentative D call TRBD1 (5 bases). With 3 bases removed from V and 6 bases from J, the gap between germline ends came to 10 bases. This CDR3 contains 12 residues. Germline values: CDR1 SGHRS, CDR2 YFSETQ. The whole variable domain, remainder taken from reference TRBV5-1 and TRBJ2-7, is KAGVTQTPRYLIKTRGQQVTLSCSPISGHRSVSWYQQTPGQGLQFLFEYFSETQRNKGNFPGRFSGRQFSNSRSEMNVSTLELGDSALYLCASSSQGLEQYFGPGTRLTVT.

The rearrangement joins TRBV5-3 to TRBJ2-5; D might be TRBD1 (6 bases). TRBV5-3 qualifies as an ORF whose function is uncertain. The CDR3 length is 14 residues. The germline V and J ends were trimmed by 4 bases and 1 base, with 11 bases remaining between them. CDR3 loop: CARSGRTAQETQYF. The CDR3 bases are TGTGCCAGAAGCGGACGGACAGCCCAAGAGACCCAGTACTTC.

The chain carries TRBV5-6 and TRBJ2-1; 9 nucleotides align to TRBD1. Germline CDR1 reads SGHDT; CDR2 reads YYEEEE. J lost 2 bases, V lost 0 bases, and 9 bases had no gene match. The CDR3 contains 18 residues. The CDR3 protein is CASSLGGGGTGTYNEQFF. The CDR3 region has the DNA TGTGCCAGCAGCTTGGGGGGTGGTGGGACAGGGACCTACAATGAGCAGTTCTTC. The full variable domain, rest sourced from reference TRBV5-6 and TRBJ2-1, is DAGVTQSPTHLIKTRGQQVTLRCSPKSGHDTVSWYQQALGQGPQFIFQYYEEEERQRGNFPDRFSGHQFPNYSSELNVNALLLGDSALYLCASSLGGGGTGTYNEQFFGPGTRLTVL.

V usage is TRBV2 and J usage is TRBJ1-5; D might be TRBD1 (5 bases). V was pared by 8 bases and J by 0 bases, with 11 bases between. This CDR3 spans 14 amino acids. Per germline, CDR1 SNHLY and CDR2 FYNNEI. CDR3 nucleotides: TGTGCCAGCGGGGCAGCCTATAGCAATCAGCCCCAGCATTTT. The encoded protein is CASGAAYSNQPQHF. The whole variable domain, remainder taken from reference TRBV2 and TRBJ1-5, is EPEVTQTPSHQVTQMGQEVILRCVPISNHLYFYWYRQILGQKVEFLVSFYNNEISEKSEIFDDQFSVERPDGSNFTLKIRSTKLEDSAMYFCASGAAYSNQPQHFGDGTRLSIL.

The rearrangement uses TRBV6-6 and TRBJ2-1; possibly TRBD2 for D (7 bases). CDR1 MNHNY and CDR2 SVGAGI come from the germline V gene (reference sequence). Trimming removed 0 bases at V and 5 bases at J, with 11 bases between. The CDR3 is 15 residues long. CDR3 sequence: CASSYSGGLNNEQFF. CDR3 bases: TGTGCCAGCAGTTACTCGGGGGGGCTCAACAATGAGCAGTTCTTC.

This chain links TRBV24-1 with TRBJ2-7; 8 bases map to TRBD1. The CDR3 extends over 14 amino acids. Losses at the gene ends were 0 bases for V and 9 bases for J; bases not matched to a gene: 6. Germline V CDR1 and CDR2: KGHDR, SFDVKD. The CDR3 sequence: CATSDLGQGAMQYF. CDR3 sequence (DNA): TGTGCCACCAGTGATTTGGGACAGGGCGCGATGCAGTACTTC.

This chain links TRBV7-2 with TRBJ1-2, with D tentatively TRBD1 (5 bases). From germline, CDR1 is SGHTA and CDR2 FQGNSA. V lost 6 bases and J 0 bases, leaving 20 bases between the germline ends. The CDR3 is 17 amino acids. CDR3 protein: CASRRGGGSASNYGYTF. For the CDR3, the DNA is TGTGCCAGCAGGAGGGGTGGGGGGTCCGCCTCTAACTATGGCTACACCTTC.

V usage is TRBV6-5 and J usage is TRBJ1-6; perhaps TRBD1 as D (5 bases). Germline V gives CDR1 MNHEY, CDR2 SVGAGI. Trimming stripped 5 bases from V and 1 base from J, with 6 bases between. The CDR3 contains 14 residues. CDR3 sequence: CASSRGSYNSPLHF. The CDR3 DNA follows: TGTGCCAGCAGTAGGGGTTCCTATAATTCACCCCTCCACTTT.